What follows is one T cell receptor (beta chain) and its context. It has no known antigen specificity. Per-base qualities were not stored, and no clone one base away is much larger. The data were obtained in a study of blood T cell repertoires in COVID-19 (TCRdb year 2020). For the wider study: Samples covering the acute and convalescent phases of COVID-19 were provided by collaborators in the United States, Italy and Spain. The prospective study material was composed of cDNA or gDNA derived from T cells, B-cell-depleted T cells, or PBMCs. Subjects who had been exposed to COVID-19, were actively infected with it, or had recovered from it provided the deeply sampled blood TCRbeta repertoires that made up the dataset. The repertoires were released in a freely available public database meant as a resource for research on the immune response to SARS-CoV-2. The samples were drawn from the first 160 participants of the ongoing ImmuneRACE study and from over 950 subjects provided by 6 global collaborators. The sample metadata nearly always contained a de-identified subject ID, COVID-19 status, age in years and sex. Where available, HLA class I and class II types were obtained from metadata supplied by the sample provider rather than from assay-based typing. Overall study results and their limits: Clinical and demographic metadata were provided uncurated, with the amount varying by source and participant.

V and J are truncated by 2 bases and 5 bases respectively, leaving an intervening sequence of 9 bases. Looking up the germline V gene yields CDR1 LGHNT and CDR2 FRNRAP. Reading from cysteine to phenylalanine, the CDR3 counts 14 amino acids. Only the CDR3 DNA stays, 42 bases, in frame from base 1. One collaborating source in Seattle enrolled patients while the patients were actively infected and followed the patients over time throughout the course of disease. Collaborating institutions collected whole blood in K2EDTA tubes following their own protocols. For TCRbeta analysis, collaborators shipped samples in one of three forms: frozen whole blood, isolated PBMCs, or DNA extracted from either of those sample types. TCRbeta CDR3 regions were amplified from genomic DNA by means of the immunoSEQ Assay, a bias-controlled multiplex PCR. The source study handled its data this way. Within the assay, amplification of reference gene primers was used to estimate how many nucleated cells each sample contained. Sequence reads were collapsed and filtered to measure the absolute abundance of every unique TCRbeta CDR3 rearrangement. For each sample, productive Simpson clonality was calculated by taking the square root of Simpson's diversity index across productive rearrangements. This immuneACCESS table, as held by TCRdb, lists in-frame sequences with V and J called but not all clones. Of the missing ones, under half trace to an unresolved V gene in checked studies; the others have no known cause. V and J calls plus clone size are reproduced from that table; the DNA served to infer D and trimming. The sample table holds about 180,000 clones, of which more than 85% were seen once. The ten largest make up 0.58% of the sample.

This receptor chain uses TRBV12-5 and TRBJ1-4; no D segment can be confidently identified. The sequence derives from a man in his sixties with COVID-19, enrolled during active disease. The sample comprised peripheral blood. The CDR3 amino acid sequence is: CASGLSVLNEKLFF. The sequenced DNA: TGTGCTAGTGGTTTGTCGGTCTTAAATGAAAAACTGTTTTTT. The full variable domain, with segments outside the CDR3 supplied by the reference TRBV12-5 and TRBJ1-4 proteins, appears as DARVTQTPRHKVTEMGQEVTMRCQPILGHNTVFWYRQTMMQGLELLAYFRNRAPLDDSGMPKDRFSAEMPDATLATLKIQPSEPRDSAVYFCASGLSVLNEKLFFGSGTQLSVL.